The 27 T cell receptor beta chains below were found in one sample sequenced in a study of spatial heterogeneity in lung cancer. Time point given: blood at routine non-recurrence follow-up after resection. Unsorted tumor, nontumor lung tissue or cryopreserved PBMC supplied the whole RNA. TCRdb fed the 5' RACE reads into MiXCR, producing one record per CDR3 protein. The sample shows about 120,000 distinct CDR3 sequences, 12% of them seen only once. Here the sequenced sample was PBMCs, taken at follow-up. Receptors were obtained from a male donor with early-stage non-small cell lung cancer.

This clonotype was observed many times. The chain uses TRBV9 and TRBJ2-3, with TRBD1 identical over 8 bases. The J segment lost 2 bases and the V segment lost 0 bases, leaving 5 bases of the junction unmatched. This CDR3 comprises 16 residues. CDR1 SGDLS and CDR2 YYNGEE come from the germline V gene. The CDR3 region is CASSVDQTGVTDTQYF. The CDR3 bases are TGTGCCAGCAGCGTAGATCAGACAGGGGTCACAGATACGCAGTATTTT. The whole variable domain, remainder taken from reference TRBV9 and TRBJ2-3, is DSGVTQTPKHLITATGQRVTLRCSPRSGDLSVYWYQQSLDQGLQFLIQYYNGEERAKGNILERFSAQQFPDLHSELNLSSLELGDSALYFCASSVDQTGVTDTQYFGPGTRLTVL.

The DNA for the CDR3 is TGTGCCAGCAAAAGGACACTTTACTCTGGGGCCAACGTCCTGACTTTC. Its translation: CASKRTLYSGANVLTF. The V gene is TRBV6-5, the J gene TRBJ2-6, with D possibly matching TRBD1 (5 bases). The CDR3 covers 16 residues. V lost 7 bases and J 0 bases, leaving 13 bases between the germline ends. Germline CDR1 is MNHEY and CDR2 is SVGAGI.

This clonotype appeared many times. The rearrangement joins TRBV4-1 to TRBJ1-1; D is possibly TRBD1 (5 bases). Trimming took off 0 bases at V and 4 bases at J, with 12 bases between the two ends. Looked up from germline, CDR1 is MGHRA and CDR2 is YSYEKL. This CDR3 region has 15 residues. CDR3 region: CASSQDTGGGTEAFF. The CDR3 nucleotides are TGCGCCAGCAGCCAAGATACGGGCGGGGGCACTGAAGCTTTCTTT.

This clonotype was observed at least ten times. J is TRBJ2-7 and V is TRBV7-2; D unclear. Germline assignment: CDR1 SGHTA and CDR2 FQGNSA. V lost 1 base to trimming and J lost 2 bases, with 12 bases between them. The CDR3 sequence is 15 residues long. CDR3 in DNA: TGTGCCAGCAGCTTAGTAATAGTCGGAGCCTACGAGCAGTACTTC. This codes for CASSLVIVGAYEQYF.

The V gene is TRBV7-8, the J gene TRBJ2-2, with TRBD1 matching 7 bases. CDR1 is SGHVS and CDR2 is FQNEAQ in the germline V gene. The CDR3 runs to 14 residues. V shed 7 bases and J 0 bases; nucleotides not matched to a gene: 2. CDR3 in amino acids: CASKQGANTGELFF. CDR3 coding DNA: TGTGCCAGCAAGCAGGGGGCGAACACCGGGGAGCTGTTTTTT.

The CDR3: CASSYQGSGGELFF. CDR3 nucleotides: TGTGCCAGCAGCTACCAGGGGAGTGGCGGGGAGCTGTTTTTT. The rearrangement joins TRBV11-2 to TRBJ2-2, with TRBD1 as a possible D gene (6 bases). Germline CDR1 is SGHAT and CDR2 is FQNNGV. V lost 4 bases to trimming and J lost 7 bases, with 13 bases between them. The length of the CDR3 is 14 residues. Drawing the rest from reference TRBV11-2 and TRBJ2-2, the complete variable domain is EAGVAQSPRYKIIEKRQSVAFWCNPISGHATLYWYQQILGQGPKLLIQFQNNGVVDDSQLPKDRFSAERLKGVDSTLKIQPAKLEDSAVYLCASSYQGSGGELFFGEGSRLTVL.

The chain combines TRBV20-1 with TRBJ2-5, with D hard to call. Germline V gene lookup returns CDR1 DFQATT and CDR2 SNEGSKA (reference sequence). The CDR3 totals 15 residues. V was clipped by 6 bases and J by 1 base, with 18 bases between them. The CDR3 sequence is CSAPTLGGFQETQYF. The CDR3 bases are TGCAGTGCCCCGACACTCGGCGGCTTCCAAGAGACCCAGTACTTC.

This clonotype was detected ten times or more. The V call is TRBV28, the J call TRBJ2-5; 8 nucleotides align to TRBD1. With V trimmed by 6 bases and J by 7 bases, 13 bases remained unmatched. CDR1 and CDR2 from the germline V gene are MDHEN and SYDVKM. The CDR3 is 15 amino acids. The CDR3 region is CASSTGTLTGGTQYF. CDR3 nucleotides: TGTGCCAGCAGCACCGGGACACTCACAGGGGGGACCCAGTACTTC. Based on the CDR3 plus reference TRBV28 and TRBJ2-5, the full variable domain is DVKVTQSSRYLVKRTGEKVFLECVQDMDHENMFWYRQDPGLGLRLIYFSYDVKMKEKGDIPEGYSVSREKKERFSLILESASTNQTSMYLCASSTGTLTGGTQYFGPGTRLLVL.

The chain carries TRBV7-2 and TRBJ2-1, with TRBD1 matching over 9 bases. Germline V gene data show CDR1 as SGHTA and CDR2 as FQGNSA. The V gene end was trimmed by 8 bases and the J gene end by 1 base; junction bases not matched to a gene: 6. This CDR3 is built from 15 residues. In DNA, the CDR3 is TGTGCCAGCGGGAACAGGGGGCCATCCTACAATGAGCAGTTCTTC. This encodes CASGNRGPSYNEQFF.

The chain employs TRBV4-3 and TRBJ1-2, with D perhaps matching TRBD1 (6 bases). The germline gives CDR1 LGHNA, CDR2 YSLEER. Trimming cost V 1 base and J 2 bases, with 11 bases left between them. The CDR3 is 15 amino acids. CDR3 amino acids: CASSQVQGWNYGYTF. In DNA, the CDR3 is TGCGCCAGCAGCCAAGTGCAGGGGTGGAACTATGGCTACACCTTC.

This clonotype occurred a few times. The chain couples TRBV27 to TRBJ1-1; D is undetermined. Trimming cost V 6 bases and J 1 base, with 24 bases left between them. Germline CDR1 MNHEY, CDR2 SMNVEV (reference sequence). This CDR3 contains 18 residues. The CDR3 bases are TGTGCCAGCAGACCCCTCGGTGGGTCCGCTATCCGGAACACTGAAGCTTTCTTT. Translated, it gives CASRPLGGSAIRNTEAFF.

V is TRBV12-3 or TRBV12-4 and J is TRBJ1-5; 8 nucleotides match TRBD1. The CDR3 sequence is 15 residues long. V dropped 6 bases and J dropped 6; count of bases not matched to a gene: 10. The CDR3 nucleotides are TGTGCCAGCAGCAGGGCAGGGGGCGAGGGTCAGCCCCAGCATTTT. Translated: CASSRAGGEGQPQHF.

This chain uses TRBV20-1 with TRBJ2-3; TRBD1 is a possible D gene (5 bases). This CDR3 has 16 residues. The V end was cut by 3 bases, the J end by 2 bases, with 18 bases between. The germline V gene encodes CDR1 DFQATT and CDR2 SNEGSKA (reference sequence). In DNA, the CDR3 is TGCAGTGCTAGGGCCCGACAGATTTCTAACACAGATACGCAGTATTTT. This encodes CSARARQISNTDTQYF.

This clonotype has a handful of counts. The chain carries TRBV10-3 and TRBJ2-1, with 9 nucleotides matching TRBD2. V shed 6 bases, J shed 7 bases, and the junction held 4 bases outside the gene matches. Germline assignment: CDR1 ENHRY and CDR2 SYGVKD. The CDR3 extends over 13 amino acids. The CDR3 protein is CAIRQAGGNEQFF. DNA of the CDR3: TGTGCCATCAGACAAGCGGGGGGAAATGAGCAGTTCTTC.

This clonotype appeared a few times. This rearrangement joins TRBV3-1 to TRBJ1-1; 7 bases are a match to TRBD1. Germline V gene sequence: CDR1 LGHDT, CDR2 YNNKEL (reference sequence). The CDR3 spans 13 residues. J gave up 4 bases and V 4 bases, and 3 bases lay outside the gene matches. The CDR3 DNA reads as TGTGCCAGCAGCCTGACAGGGCTCACTGAAGCTTTCTTT. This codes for CASSLTGLTEAFF. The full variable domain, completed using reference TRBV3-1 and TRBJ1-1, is DTAVSQTPKYLVTQMGNDKSIKCEQNLGHDTMYWYKQDSKKFLKIMFSYNNKELIINETVPNRFSPKSPDKAHLNLHINSLELGDSAVYFCASSLTGLTEAFFGQGTRLTVV.

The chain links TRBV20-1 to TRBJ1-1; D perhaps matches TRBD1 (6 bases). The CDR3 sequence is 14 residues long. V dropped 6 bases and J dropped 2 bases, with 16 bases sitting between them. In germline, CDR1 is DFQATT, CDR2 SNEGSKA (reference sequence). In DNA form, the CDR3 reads TGCAGTGCCATCCAGAGGGGGAGAAACACTGAAGCTTTCTTT. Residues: CSAIQRGRNTEAFF.

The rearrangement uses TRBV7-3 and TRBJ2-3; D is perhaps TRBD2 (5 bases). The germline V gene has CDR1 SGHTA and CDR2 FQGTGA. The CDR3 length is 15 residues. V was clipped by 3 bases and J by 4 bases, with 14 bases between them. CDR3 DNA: TGTGCCAGCAGCTTTGGAGGCCCCAGGTCAGATACGCAGTATTTT. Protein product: CASSFGGPRSDTQYF.

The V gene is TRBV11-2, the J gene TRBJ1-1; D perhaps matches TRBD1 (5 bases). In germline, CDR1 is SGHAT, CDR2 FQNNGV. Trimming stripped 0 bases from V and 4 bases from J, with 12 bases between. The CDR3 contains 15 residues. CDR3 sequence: CASSLDHGGGTEAFF. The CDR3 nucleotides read TGTGCCAGCAGCTTAGATCACGGGGGAGGCACTGAAGCTTTCTTT.

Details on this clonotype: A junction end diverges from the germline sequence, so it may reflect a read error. The chain's CDR3 is CANSTGDRGDTQYF. The CDR3 DNA sequence: TGCGCCAACAGCACTGGGGACAGGGGGGATACGCAGTATTTT. The chain links TRBV5-1 to TRBJ2-3; the match to TRBD1 covers 11 bases. This CDR3 region has 14 residues. From germline, CDR1 is SGHRS and CDR2 YFSETQ.

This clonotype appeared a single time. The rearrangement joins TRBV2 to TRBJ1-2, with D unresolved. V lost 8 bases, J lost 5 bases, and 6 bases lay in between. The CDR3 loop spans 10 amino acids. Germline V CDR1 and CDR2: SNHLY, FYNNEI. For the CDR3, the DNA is TGTGCCAGCGGGTCTTATGGCTACACCTTC. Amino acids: CASGSYGYTF.

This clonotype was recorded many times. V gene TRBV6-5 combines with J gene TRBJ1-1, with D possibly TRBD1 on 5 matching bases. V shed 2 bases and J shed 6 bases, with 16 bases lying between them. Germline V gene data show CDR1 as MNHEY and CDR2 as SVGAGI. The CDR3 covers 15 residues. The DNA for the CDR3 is TGTGCCAGCAGTTACGCCGCGGGACCACAAGCTGAAGCTTTCTTT. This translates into CASSYAAGPQAEAFF.

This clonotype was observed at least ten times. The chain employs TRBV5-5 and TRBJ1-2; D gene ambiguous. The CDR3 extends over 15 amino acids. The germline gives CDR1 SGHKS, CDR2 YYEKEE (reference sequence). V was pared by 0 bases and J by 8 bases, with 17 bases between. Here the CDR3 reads CASSLAILAPVGYTF. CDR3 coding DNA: TGTGCCAGCAGCTTGGCCATTTTGGCCCCTGTGGGCTACACCTTC.

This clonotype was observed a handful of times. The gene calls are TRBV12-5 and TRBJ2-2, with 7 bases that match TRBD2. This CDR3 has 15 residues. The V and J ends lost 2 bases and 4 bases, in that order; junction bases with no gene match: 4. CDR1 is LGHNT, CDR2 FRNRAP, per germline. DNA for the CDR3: TGTGCTAGTGGTTTGAAAGCGGGGATCACCGGGGAGCTGTTTTTT. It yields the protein CASGLKAGITGELFF. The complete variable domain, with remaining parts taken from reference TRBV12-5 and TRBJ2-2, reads DARVTQTPRHKVTEMGQEVTMRCQPILGHNTVFWYRQTMMQGLELLAYFRNRAPLDDSGMPKDRFSAEMPDATLATLKIQPSEPRDSAVYFCASGLKAGITGELFFGEGSRLTVL.

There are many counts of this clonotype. CDR3 protein: CSVATGAGNSPLHF. CDR3 in DNA: TGCAGCGTTGCTACAGGGGCGGGTAATTCACCCCTCCACTTT. The V gene is TRBV29-1, the J gene TRBJ1-6; TRBD1 aligns across 7 bases. This CDR3 is built from 14 residues. J was trimmed by 6 bases and V by 4 bases; bases with no gene match: 6. CDR1 and CDR2 (germline): SQVTM, ANQGSEA.

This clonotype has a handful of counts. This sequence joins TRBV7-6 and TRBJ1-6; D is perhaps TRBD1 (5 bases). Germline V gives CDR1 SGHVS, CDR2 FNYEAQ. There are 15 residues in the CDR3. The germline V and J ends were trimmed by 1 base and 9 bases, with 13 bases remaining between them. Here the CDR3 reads CASSLGGARISPLHF. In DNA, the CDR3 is TGTGCCAGCAGCTTAGGAGGGGCGAGGATTTCACCCCTCCACTTT.

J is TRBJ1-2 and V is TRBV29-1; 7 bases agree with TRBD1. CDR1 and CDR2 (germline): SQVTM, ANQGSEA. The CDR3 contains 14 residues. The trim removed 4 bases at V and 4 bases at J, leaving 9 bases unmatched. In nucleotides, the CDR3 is TGCAGCGTTGGAGGAGGGGGCGGAAGCTATGGCTACACCTTC. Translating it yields CSVGGGGGSYGYTF.

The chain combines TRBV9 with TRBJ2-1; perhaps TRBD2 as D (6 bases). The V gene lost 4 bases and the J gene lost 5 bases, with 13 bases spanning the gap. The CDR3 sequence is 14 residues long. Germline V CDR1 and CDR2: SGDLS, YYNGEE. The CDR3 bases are TGTGCCAGCAGCCCCGGCGGGACTCACAATGAGCAGTTCTTC. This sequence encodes CASSPGGTHNEQFF.